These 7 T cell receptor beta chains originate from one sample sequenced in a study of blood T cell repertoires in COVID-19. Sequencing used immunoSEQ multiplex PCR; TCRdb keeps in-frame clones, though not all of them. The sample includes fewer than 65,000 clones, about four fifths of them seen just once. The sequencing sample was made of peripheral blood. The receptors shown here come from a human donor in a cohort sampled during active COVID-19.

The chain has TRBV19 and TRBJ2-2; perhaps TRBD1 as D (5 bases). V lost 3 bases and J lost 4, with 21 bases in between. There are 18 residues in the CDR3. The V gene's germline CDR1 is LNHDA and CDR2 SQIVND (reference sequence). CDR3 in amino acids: CASSIRAGWAFGTGELFF. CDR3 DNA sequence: TGTGCCAGTAGTATTCGGGCAGGGTGGGCTTTTGGCACCGGGGAGCTGTTTTTT. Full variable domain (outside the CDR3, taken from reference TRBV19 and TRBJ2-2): DGGITQSPKYLFRKEGQNVTLSCEQNLNHDAMYWYRQDPGQGLRLIYYSQIVNDFQKGDIAEGYSVSREKKESFPLTVTSAQKNPTAFYLCASSIRAGWAFGTGELFFGEGSRLTVL.

The CDR3: CASTTRQLRFTEAFF. For the CDR3, the DNA is TGTGCCAGCACGACTCGACAGTTGAGGTTCACTGAAGCTTTCTTT. The chain has TRBV5-4 and TRBJ1-1, with D perhaps TRBD1 (5 bases). The CDR3 consists of 15 residues. CDR1 and CDR2 (germline): SGHNT, YYREEE (reference sequence). The V gene lost 6 bases and the J gene lost 4 bases, with 19 bases spanning the gap.

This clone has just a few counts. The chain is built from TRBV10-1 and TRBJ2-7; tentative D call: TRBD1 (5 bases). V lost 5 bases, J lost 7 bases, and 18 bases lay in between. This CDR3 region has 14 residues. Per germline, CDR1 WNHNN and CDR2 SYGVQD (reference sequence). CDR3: CASSPYFGHGEQYF. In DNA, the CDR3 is TGCGCCAGCAGTCCATATTTTGGACACGGGGAGCAGTACTTC.

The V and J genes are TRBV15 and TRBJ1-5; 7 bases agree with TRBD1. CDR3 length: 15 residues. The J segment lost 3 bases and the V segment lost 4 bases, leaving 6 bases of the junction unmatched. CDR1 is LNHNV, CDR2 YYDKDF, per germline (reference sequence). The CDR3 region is CATSITGASNQPQHF. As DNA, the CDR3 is TGTGCCACCAGCATAACAGGGGCCTCCAATCAGCCCCAGCATTTT.

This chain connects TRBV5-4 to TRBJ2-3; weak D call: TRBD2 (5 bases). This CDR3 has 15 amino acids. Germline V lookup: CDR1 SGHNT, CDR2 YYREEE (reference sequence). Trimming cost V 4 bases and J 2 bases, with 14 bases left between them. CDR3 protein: CASSLPEGSTDTQYF. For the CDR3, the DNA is TGTGCCAGCAGCCTCCCTGAGGGCTCCACAGATACGCAGTATTTT.

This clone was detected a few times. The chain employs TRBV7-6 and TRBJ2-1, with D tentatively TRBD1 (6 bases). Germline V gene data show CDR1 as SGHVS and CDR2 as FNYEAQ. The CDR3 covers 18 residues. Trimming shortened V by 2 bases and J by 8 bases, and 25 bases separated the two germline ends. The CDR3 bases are TGTGCCAGCAGCTTACGTCAAGTCGGCAGGGGATTGTCCGATGAGCAGTTCTTC. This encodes CASSLRQVGRGLSDEQFF. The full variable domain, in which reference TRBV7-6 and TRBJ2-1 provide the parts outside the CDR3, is GAGVSQSPRYKVTKRGQDVALRCDPISGHVSLYWYRQALGQGPEFLTYFNYEAQQDKSGLPNDRFSAERPEGSISTLTIQRTEQRDSAMYRCASSLRQVGRGLSDEQFFGPGTRLTVL.

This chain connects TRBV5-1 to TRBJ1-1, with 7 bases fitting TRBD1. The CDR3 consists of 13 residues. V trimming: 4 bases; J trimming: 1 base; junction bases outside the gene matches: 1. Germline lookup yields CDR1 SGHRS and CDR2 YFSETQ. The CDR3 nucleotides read TGCGCCAGCAGCCGACAGGGGAACACTGAAGCTTTCTTT. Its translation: CASSRQGNTEAFF.